A selection of T cell receptor beta chains follows, all from one sample in a study of blood T cells in healthy people across ages. TCRdb recomputed calls from the 5' RACE reads with MiXCR, one row per CDR3 protein. The data show 1.5 million to 2 million distinct CDR3 sequences, roughly 49% seen once. Specimen: blood. These receptors were obtained from a middle-aged woman in good health. The CDR3 runs from the conserved cysteine through the conserved F or W. Each record gives: D gene, J gene, V gene, CDR3 protein. D genes are given only for firm matches.

>.|TRBJ2-3|TRBV20-1
CSALWDLTDTQYF
>.|TRBJ2-5|TRBV25-1
CASSEYRGYQETQYF
>TRBD2|TRBJ2-3|TRBV6-2/TRBV6-3
CASSPLAGRSRDTQYF
>.|TRBJ1-2|TRBV6-1
CASSDPSAGLHGYTF
>TRBD1|TRBJ2-1|TRBV4-1
CASSQVGRGPSYNEQFF
>TRBD2|TRBJ2-1|TRBV20-1
CSALSGGSRNEQFF
>.|TRBJ2-7|TRBV5-1
CASSRQQLGYEQYF
>.|TRBJ2-3|TRBV4-2
CASSIAVPDTQYF
>.|TRBJ1-4|TRBV24-1
CATSAPHPVGEKLFF
>TRBD1|TRBJ2-1|TRBV4-3
CASSHPGGYNEQFF
>.|TRBJ1-1|TRBV11-2
CASSAVGTNDRNTEAFF
>TRBD2|TRBJ2-1|TRBV20-1
CSARWRGGYNEQFF
>TRBD1|.|TRBV10-3
CAISPDRGPYNEQYF
>TRBD2|TRBJ2-3|TRBV7-2
CASSLTGGPEGDTQYF
>TRBD1|TRBJ1-2|TRBV7-9
CASSQGTGGGDGYTF
>.|TRBJ1-2|TRBV4-1
CASSQVEGGYGYTF
>.|TRBJ2-1|TRBV7-2
CASSQNGDFEFF
>.|.|TRBV5-5
CASSLMLAAQYNEQYF
>TRBD1|.|TRBV7-2
CASSFTGGHYNEQYF
>.|TRBJ2-7|TRBV20-1
CSARAGTTSSYEQYF
>.|TRBJ1-2|TRBV7-2
CASREGRGGYGYTF
>TRBD1|TRBJ2-1|TRBV6-5
CASRRGQGRYNEQFF
>TRBD2|.|TRBV19
CASSMDRGTRKGNEQYF
>.|TRBJ2-6|TRBV7-2
CASSFSAGAGSGANVLTF
>TRBD1|TRBJ1-5|TRBV6-6
CASSYGTGGTSQPQHF
>.|.|TRBV6-2/TRBV6-3
CASSYGGLGFYEQYF
>.|TRBJ1-2|TRBV20-1
CSAERRLLNYGYTF
>.|TRBJ2-7|TRBV15
CATSRDKNNYYEQYF
>.|TRBJ1-4|TRBV4-1
CASSQERAHRLFF
>TRBD2|TRBJ2-5|TRBV4-3
CAGSQDLGGAPPETQYF
>.|TRBJ2-5|TRBV20-1
CSAHLRNQETQYF
>.|TRBJ2-7|TRBV3-1
CASSQKLLGSEQYF
>TRBD1|TRBJ1-2|TRBV28
CASTSRDRDGYTF
>.|TRBJ1-2|TRBV7-2
CASVVGQNYGYTF
>.|TRBJ2-1|TRBV7-3
CASSLRARGNEQFF
>.|TRBJ2-1|TRBV27
CACSPGSNEQFF
>.|TRBJ2-1|TRBV4-3
CASSYELADYNEQFF
>TRBD1|TRBJ2-5|TRBV4-2
CASSLASDRPGGETQYF
>.|TRBJ1-2|TRBV7-8
CASSLIVIRERPHTYGYTF
>.|TRBJ2-1|TRBV10-3
CAISESMGASYNEQFF
>TRBD2|TRBJ2-1|TRBV20-1
CSALKLAGGPNEQFF
>TRBD2|TRBJ2-3|TRBV20-1
CSAKRGEDTQYF
>.|TRBJ1-1|TRBV29-1
CSVEGTGPYTEAFF
>.|TRBJ2-1|TRBV7-9
CASGRGHYNEQFF
>TRBD1|TRBJ2-5|TRBV28
CASSLTGEVETQYF
>.|TRBJ1-2|TRBV24-1
CATSDRTENYGYTF
>.|TRBJ2-1|TRBV4-3
CASSQDSGPYNEQFF
>.|TRBJ1-4|TRBV14
CASSSLEGTNEKLFF
>.|TRBJ1-2|TRBV7-9
CASSPDASPEGYTF
>TRBD1|TRBJ2-5|TRBV19
CAGSMRTGRSRETQYF
>.|TRBJ1-2|TRBV4-2
CASSQGTSVRANYDYTF
>.|TRBJ2-7|TRBV7-2
CASSPGRRVHEQYF
>.|TRBJ2-7|TRBV6-2/TRBV6-3
CASSPRYPGTREQYF
>.|TRBJ2-1|TRBV6-1
CASRIRERGTYNEQFF
>.|TRBJ2-1|TRBV20-1
CSARDFLGRGLYNEQFF
>.|TRBJ1-4|TRBV20-1
CSARDYRRVEKLFF
>.|TRBJ2-7|TRBV6-5
CASSYSRVYTSYEQYF
>.|TRBJ1-5|TRBV12-3/TRBV12-4
CASTPGRGYSNQPQHF